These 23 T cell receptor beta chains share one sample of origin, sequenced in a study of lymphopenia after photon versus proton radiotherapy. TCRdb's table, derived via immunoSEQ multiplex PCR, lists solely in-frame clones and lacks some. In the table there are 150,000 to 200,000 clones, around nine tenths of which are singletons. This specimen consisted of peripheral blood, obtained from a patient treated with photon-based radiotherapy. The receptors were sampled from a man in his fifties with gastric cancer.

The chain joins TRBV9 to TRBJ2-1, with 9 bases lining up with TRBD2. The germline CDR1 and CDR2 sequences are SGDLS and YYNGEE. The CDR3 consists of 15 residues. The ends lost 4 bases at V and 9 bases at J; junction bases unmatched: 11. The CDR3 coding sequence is TGTGCCAGCAGCCTCATAGCGGGAGACGGGGTTGAGCAGTTCTTC. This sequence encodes CASSLIAGDGVEQFF.

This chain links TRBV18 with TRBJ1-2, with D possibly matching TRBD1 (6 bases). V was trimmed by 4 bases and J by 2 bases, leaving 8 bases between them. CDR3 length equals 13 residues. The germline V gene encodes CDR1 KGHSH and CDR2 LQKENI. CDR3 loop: CASSQGGNYGYTF. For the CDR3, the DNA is TGTGCCAGCTCACAGGGGGGGAACTATGGCTACACCTTC. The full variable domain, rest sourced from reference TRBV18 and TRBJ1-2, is NAGVMQNPRHLVRRRGQEARLRCSPMKGHSHVYWYRQLPEEGLKFMVYLQKENIIDESGMPKERFSAEFPKEGPSILRIQQVVRGDSAAYFCASSQGGNYGYTFGSGTRLTVV.

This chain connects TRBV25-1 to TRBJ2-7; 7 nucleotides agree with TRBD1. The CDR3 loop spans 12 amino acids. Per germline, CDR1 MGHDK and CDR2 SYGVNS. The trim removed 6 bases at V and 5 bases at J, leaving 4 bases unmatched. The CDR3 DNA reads TGTGCCAGCAGGACAGGGTGGGACGAGCAGTACTTC. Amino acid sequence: CASRTGWDEQYF.

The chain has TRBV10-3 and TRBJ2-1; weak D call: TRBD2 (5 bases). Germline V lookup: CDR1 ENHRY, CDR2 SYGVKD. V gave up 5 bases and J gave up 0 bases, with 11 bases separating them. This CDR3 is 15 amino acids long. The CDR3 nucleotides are TGTGCCATCAGTCCGAGGGAAAGCTCCTACAATGAGCAGTTCTTC. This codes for CAISPRESSYNEQFF.

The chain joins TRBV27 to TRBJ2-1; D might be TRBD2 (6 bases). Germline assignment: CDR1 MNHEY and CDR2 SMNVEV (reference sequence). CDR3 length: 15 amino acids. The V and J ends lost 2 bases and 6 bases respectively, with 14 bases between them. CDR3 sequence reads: CASSLGGWSTNEQFF. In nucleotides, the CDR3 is TGTGCCAGCAGTTTAGGGGGGTGGTCAACCAATGAGCAGTTCTTC.

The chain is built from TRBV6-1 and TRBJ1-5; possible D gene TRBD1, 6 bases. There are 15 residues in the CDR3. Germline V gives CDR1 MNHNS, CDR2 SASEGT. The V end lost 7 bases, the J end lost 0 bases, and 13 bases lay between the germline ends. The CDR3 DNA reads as TGTGCCAGCACAGGGGAAGGTCTTAGCAATCAGCCCCAGCATTTT. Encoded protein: CASTGEGLSNQPQHF.

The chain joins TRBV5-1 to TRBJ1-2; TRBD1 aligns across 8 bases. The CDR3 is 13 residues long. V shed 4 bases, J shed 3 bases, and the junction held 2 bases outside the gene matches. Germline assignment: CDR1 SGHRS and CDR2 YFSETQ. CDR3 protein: CASSPQGDYGYTF. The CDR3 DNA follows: TGCGCCAGCAGCCCACAGGGGGACTATGGCTACACCTTC.

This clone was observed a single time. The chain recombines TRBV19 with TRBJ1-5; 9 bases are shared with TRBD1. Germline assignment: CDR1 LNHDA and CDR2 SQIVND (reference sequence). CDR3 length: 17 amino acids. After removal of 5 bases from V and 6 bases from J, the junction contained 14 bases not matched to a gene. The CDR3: CASSVFRDRVIIQPQHF. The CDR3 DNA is TGTGCCAGTAGTGTCTTCCGGGACAGGGTTATAATTCAGCCCCAGCATTTT.

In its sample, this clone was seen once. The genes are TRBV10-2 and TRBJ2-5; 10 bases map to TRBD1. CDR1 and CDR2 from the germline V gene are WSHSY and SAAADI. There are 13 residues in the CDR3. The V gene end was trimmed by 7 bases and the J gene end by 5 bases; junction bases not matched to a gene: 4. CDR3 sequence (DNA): TGCGCCAGCACCGGGACAGGGGTCGAGACCCAGTACTTC. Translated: CASTGTGVETQYF.

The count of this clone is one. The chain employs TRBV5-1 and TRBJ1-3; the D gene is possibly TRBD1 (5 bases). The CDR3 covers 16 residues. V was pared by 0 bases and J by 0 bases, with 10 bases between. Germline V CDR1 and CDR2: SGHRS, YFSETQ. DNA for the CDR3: TGCGCCAGCAGCTTGGGGGGACCTAGCTCTGGAAACACCATATATTTT. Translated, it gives CASSLGGPSSGNTIYF.

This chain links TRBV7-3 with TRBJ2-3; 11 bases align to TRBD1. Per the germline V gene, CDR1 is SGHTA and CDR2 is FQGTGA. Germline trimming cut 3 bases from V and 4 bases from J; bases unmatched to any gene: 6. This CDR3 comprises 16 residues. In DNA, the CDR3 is TGTGCCAGCAGCTTCACCTCGGGACAGGGGGCAGATACGCAGTATTTT. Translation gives CASSFTSGQGADTQYF.

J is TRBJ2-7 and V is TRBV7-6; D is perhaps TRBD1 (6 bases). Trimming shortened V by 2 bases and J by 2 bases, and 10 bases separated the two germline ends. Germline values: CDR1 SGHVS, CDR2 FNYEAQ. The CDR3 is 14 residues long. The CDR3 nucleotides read TGTGCCAGCAGCTTAAACACAGGGCCCTACGAGCAGTACTTC. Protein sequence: CASSLNTGPYEQYF.

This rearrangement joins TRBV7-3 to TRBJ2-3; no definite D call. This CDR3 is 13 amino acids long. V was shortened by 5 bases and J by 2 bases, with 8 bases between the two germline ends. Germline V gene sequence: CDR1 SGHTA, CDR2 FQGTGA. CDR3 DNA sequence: TGTGCCAGCAGCAAGGGTCTCACAGATACGCAGTATTTT. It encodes CASSKGLTDTQYF.

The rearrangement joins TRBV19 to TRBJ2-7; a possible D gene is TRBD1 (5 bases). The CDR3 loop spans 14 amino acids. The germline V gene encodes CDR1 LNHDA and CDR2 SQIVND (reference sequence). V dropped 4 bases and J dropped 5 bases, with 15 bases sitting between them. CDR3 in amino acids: CASSTRQGKDEQYF. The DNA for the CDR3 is TGTGCCAGTAGTACTCGGCAGGGTAAAGACGAGCAGTACTTC. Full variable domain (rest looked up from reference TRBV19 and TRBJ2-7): DGGITQSPKYLFRKEGQNVTLSCEQNLNHDAMYWYRQDPGQGLRLIYYSQIVNDFQKGDIAEGYSVSREKKESFPLTVTSAQKNPTAFYLCASSTRQGKDEQYFGPGTRLTVT.

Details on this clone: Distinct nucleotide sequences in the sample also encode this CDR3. The CDR3 region is CASSYRTGGDGYTF. CDR3 DNA sequence: TGTGCCAGCAGTTACCGGACAGGGGGCGATGGCTACACCTTC. The chain employs TRBV6-5 and TRBJ1-2; 11 nucleotides line up with TRBD1. Trimming removed 2 bases from V and 6 bases from J; junction bases left unmatched: 2. There are 14 residues in the CDR3. Germline V gives CDR1 MNHEY, CDR2 SVGAGI.

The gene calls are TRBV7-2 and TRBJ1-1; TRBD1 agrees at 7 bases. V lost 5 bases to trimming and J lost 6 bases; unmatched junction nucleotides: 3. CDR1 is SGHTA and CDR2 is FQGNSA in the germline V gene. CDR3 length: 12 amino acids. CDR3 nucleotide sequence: TGTGCCAGCAGCACAGGGGCCCCTGAAGCTTTCTTT. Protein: CASSTGAPEAFF.

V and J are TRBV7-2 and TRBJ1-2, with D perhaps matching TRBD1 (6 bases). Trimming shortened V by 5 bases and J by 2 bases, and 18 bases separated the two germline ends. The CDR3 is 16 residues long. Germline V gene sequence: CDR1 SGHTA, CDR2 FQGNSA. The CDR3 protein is CASSHAGALVNYGYTF. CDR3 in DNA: TGTGCCAGCAGCCATGCAGGGGCCTTGGTCAACTATGGCTACACCTTC.

CDR3 region: CASSPPGQGETQYF. Written as DNA, the CDR3 is TGTGCCAGCAGCCCTCCGGGACAGGGCGAGACCCAGTACTTC. The chain carries TRBV11-3 and TRBJ2-5; 9 bases are shared with TRBD1. Germline-derived CDR1 and CDR2 are SGHNT and YENEEA. After removal of 5 bases from V and 5 bases from J, the junction contained 6 bases not matched to a gene. This CDR3 is built from 14 residues.

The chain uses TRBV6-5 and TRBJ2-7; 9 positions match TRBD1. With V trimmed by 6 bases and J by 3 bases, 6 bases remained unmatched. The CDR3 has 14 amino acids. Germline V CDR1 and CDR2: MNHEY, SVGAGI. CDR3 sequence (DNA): TGTGCCAGCAGACAAACAGGGGGCGGCTACGAGCAGTACTTC. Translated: CASRQTGGGYEQYF.

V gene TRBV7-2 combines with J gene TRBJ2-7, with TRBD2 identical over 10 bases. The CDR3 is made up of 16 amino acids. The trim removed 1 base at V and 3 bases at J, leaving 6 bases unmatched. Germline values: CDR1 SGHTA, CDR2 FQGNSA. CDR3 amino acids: CASSLGPSGSGYEQYF. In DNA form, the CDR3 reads TGTGCCAGCAGCTTAGGGCCTAGCGGGAGTGGCTACGAGCAGTACTTC.

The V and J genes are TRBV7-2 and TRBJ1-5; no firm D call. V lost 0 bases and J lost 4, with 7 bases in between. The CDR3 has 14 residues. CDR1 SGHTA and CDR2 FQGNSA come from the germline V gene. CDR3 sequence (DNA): TGTGCCAGCAGCTTAGCATCTCCGAATCAGCCCCAGCATTTT. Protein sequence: CASSLASPNQPQHF.

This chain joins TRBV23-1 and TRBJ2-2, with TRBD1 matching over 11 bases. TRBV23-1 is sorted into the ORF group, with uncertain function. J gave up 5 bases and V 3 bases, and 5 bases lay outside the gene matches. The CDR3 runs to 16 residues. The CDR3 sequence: CASSHPDRGLTGELFF. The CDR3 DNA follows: TGCGCCAGCAGTCACCCGGACAGGGGGCTAACCGGGGAGCTGTTTTTT.

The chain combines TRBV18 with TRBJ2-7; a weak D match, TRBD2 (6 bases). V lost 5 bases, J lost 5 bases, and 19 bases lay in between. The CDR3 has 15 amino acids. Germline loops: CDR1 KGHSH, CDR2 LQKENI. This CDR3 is CASSEGRSGRHEQYF. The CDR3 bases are TGTGCCAGCTCAGAGGGAAGGAGCGGGCGCCACGAGCAGTACTTC.